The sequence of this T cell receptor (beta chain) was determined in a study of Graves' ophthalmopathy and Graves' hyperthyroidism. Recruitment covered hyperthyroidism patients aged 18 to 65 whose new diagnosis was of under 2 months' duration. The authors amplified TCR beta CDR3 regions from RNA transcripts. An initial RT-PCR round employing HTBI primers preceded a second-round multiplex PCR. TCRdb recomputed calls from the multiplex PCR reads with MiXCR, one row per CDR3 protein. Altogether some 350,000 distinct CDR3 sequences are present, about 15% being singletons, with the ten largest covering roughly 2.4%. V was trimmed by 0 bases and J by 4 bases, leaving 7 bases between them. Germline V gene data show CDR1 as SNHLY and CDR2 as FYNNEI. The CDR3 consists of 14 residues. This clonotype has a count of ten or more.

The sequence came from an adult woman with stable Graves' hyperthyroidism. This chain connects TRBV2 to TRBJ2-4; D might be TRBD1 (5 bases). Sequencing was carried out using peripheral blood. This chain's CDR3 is CASSEANRKNIQYF. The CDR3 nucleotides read TGTGCCAGCAGTGAAGCCAACAGGAAAAACATTCAGTACTTC.